This T cell receptor (beta chain) was sequenced in a study of blood T cell repertoires in COVID-19. Overall study: PBMCs, B-cell-depleted T cells, or T cells provided the cDNA or gDNA that made up the material.

Germline lookup yields CDR1 SEHNR and CDR2 FQNEAQ (reference sequence). V shed 3 bases and J shed 4 bases, with 10 bases lying between them. The CDR3 extends over 13 amino acids. Original handling: Estimated nucleated cell counts came from reference gene primer amplification. Assay: immunoSEQ multiplex PCR; the TCRdb copy retains only in-frame clones and omits some. The D gene and trimming were derived from the DNA, and the V and J assignments and clone size from that table. The sample shows approximately 150,000 clones, 79% of them seen only once. Seattle cases were enrolled at active infection and followed longitudinally.

Sequencing was done on a sample of peripheral blood. The clonotype comes from a woman aged 60-70 years with COVID-19, enrolled during active disease. This sequence joins TRBV7-9 and TRBJ2-7; the D gene is possibly TRBD2 (5 bases). CDR3 DNA: TGTGCCAGCAGCTTCCCCGGAGGTTACGAGCAGTACTTC. This codes for CASSFPGGYEQYF. Based on the CDR3 plus reference TRBV7-9 and TRBJ2-7, the full variable domain is DTGVSQNPRHKITKRGQNVTFRCDPISEHNRLYWYRQTLGQGPEFLTYFQNEAQLEKSRLLSDRFSAERPKGSFSTLEIQRTEQGDSAMYLCASSFPGGYEQYFGPGTRLTVT.